This T cell receptor (beta chain) originates from a study of immune characterization of retroperitoneal liposarcoma. TCRdb analysed the PCR reads with MiXCR anew, one entry per CDR3 protein. The sample holds 2,500 to 3,500 distinct CDR3 sequences, around 27% seen once. The CDR3 extends over 14 amino acids. The V and J ends lost 1 base and 0 bases respectively, with 6 bases between them. Germline V lookup: CDR1 LGHDT, CDR2 YNNKEL (reference sequence). The rearrangement joins TRBV3-1 to TRBJ2-5; D call uncertain. This receptor was obtained from a female donor with retroperitoneal liposarcoma. The sequencing input was tumor tissue. The CDR3 sequence is CASSQVTNQETQYF. In nucleotides, the CDR3 is TGTGCCAGCAGCCAAGTAACAAACCAAGAGACCCAGTACTTC.